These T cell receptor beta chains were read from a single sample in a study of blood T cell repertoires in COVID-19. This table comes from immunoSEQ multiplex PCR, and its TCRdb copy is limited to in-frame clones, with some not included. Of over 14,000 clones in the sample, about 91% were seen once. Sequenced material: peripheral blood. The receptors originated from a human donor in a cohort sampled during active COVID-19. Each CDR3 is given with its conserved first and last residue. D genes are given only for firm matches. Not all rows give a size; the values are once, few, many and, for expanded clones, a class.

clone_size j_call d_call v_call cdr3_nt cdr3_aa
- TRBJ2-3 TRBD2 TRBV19 TGTGCCAGTAGTATAGGGGAGGGGTTTTCGAGGCGGTATTTT CASSIGEGFSRRYF
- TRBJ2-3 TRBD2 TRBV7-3 TGTGCCAGCAGCTTAACGGCGGGAGCCCTAGATACGCAGTATTTT CASSLTAGALDTQYF
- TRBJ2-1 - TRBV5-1 TGCGCCAGCAGCTTGGGCTTTCAGGGGAATGAGCAGTTCTTC CASSLGFQGNEQFF
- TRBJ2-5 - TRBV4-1 TGCGCCAGCAGCCAAGAAGGGCGACTAGGATGGGGTGGAGAGACCCAGTACTTC CASSQEGRLGWGGETQYF
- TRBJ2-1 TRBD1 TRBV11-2 TGTGCCAGCAGCGTAGGACAGGGGGCTATATACAATGAGCAGTTCTTC CASSVGQGAIYNEQFF
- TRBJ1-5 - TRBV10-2 TGCGCCAGCACAGCAATGATCGGGAAAGATCAACGGCCCCAGCATTTT CASTAMIGKDQRPQHF
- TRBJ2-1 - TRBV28 TGTGCCAGCGGGCCTAGCCGGCGCAATGAGCAGTTCTTC CASGPSRRNEQFF
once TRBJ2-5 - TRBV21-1 TGTGCCAGCAGCAACCACAGGAGAACCGTGCATCAAGAGACCCAGTACTTC CASSNHRRTVHQETQYF
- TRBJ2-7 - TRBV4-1 TGCGCCAGCAGCCAAGTGTCGGAGCCCGGTTACGAGCAGTACTTC CASSQVSEPGYEQYF
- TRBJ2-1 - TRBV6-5 TGTGCCAGCAGTTCCCTTTGGGGACTGGACTCTCGCGAGCAGTTCTTC CASSSLWGLDSREQFF
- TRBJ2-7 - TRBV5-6 TGTGCCAGCAGCTCTGGGCAGGGTTTGTACGAGCAGTACTTC CASSSGQGLYEQYF
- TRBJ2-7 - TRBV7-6 TGTGCCAGCAGCTTAGGGGGTCGGGGGTTCTACGAGCAGTACTTC CASSLGGRGFYEQYF
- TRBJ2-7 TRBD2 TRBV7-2 TGTGCCAGCAGCTTAGTGAGAGTTAGCGGGGATTACGAGCAGTACTTC CASSLVRVSGDYEQYF
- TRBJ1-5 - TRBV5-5 TGTGCCAGCAGCTATCAGAGCAATCAGCCCCAGCATTTT CASSYQSNQPQHF
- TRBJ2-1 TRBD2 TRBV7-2 TGTGCCAGCAGGCCTACTAGCGGGGGGGGCTACAATGAGCAGTTCTTC CASRPTSGGGYNEQFF
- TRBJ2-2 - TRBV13 TGTGCCAGCAGCTCAGGCCCTGTCTACGCAGGGACCGGGGAGCTGTTTTTT CASSSGPVYAGTGELFF
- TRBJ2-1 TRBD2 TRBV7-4 TGTGCCAGCAGCCGGACTAGCGGGGGAACCTCTCGCAATGAGCAGTTCTTC CASSRTSGGTSRNEQFF
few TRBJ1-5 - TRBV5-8 TGTGCCAGCAGCTTTTCTTTCGGGGATCAGCCCCAGCATTTT CASSFSFGDQPQHF
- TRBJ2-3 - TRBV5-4 TGTGCCAGCAGCTTGGTTGCGGGCCGCACAGATACGCAGTATTTT CASSLVAGRTDTQYF
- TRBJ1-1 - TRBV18 TGTGCCAGCTCACACTCACAGGGTATGACGAACACTGAAGCTTTCTTT CASSHSQGMTNTEAFF
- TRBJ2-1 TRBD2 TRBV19 TGTGCCAGTAGCCCCGGGACTAGCCTGCATGAGCAGTTCTTC CASSPGTSLHEQFF
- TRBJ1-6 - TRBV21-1 TGTGCCAGCAGCAATGAAGACCATTACAGCATCTTTACCTCACCCCTCCACTTT CASSNEDHYSIFTSPLHF
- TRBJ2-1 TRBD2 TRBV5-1 TGCGCCAGCAGACCCTTAACCGGGACTAGCGGGAACTACAATGAGCAGTTCTTC CASRPLTGTSGNYNEQFF
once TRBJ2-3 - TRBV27 TGTGCCAGCAGTTCGACAGGAGGCACAGATACGCAGTATTTT CASSSTGGTDTQYF
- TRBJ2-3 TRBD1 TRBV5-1 TGCGCCAGCAGCCCTGGACAGGGGGCCCCCACAGATACGCAGTATTTT CASSPGQGAPTDTQYF
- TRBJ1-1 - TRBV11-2 TGTGCCAGCAGCTTAGGGGCTGGGAACACTGAAGCTTTCTTT CASSLGAGNTEAFF
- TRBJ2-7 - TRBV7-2 TGTGCCAGCAGCGCCCAACACAGCGGCTCCTACGAGCAGTACTTC CASSAQHSGSYEQYF
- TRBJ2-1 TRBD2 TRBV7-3 TGTGCCAGCAGCTTAAAGGCGGGAGGGGCGCACAATGAGCAGTTCTTC CASSLKAGGAHNEQFF
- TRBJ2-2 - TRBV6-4 TGTGCCAGCAGTGACAGACCGTGGGGCGCCGGGGAGCTGTTTTTT CASSDRPWGAGELFF
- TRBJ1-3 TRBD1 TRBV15 TGTGCCACCAGCCGGGGACAGTTGTCTGGAAACACCATATATTTT CATSRGQLSGNTIYF
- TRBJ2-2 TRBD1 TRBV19 TGTGCCAGTAGTAGACAGGGGAACACCGGGGAGCTGTTTTTT CASSRQGNTGELFF
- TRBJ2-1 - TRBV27 TGTGCCAGCAGTTTATCACGGGGTGGGAACAATGAGCAGTTCTTC CASSLSRGGNNEQFF
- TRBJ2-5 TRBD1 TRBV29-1 TGCAGCGTGGAAGGGACAGAGTACCAAGAGACCCAGTACTTC CSVEGTEYQETQYF
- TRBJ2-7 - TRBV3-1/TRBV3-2 TGTGCCAGCAGCCAAGGCGGGCCAGGGGTCTCCTACGAGCAGTACTTC CASSQGGPGVSYEQYF
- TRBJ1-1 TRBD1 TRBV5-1 TGCGCCAGCCGGGACAGTATGAACACTGAAGCTTTCTTT CASRDSMNTEAFF
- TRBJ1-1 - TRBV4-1 TGCGCCAGCAGCCAAGATCCGAGGCCCGTCTCTGAAGCTTTCTTT CASSQDPRPVSEAFF
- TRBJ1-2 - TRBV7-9 TGTGCCAGCAGCTTAGGGGCCCGGGGTCCCGCTAACTATGGCTACACCTTC CASSLGARGPANYGYTF
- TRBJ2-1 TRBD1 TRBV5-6 TGTGCCAGCAGGTCGACAGGGGTGAGTTACAATGAGCAGTTCTTC CASRSTGVSYNEQFF
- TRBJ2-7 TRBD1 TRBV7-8 TGTGCCAGCTCGGACAGGATCCCACTCGAGCAGTACTTC CASSDRIPLEQYF